This is a list of T cell receptor beta chains from one sample in a study of a mutant IDH1 vaccine in newly diagnosed glioma. TCRdb keeps only in-frame clones here, not all; method: immunoSEQ multiplex PCR. This sample has approximately 64,000 clones, with 70% to 85% found just once. These receptors lack a known antigen. The input for sequencing was PBMCs, taken from a glioma patient whose treatment included an IDH1 peptide vaccine. Receptors were obtained from a woman aged 50 to 60 with glioma. Both conserved end residues are part of each CDR3. A D gene is named only where the DNA matches it firmly. Size is stated for part of the rows, as once, few or many counts, or as a class when the clone is expanded.

abundance	v_gene	j_gene	d_gene	CDR3aa	CDR3nt
-	TRBV7-9	TRBJ2-5	-	CASSLGAAGGETQYF	TGTGCCAGCAGCTTAGGAGCAGCGGGTGGAGAGACCCAGTACTTC
few	TRBV6-1	TRBJ2-3	-	CASSEPTDTQYF	TGTGCCAGCAGTGAACCCACAGATACGCAGTATTTT
-	TRBV11-2	TRBJ2-3	-	CASSLDGGVSTDTQYF	TGTGCCAGCAGCTTAGATGGCGGGGTGAGCACAGATACGCAGTATTTT
-	TRBV7-2	TRBJ2-3	-	CASSPSSQTTDTQYF	TGTGCCAGCAGCCCTAGCAGCCAGACCACAGATACGCAGTATTTT
-	TRBV19	TRBJ1-2	-	CASSMQQGLPYGYTF	TGTGCCAGTAGTATGCAACAGGGTCTCCCCTATGGCTACACCTTC
-	TRBV18	TRBJ2-1	TRBD1	CASSPQESGTAYNEQFF	TGTGCCAGCTCACCACAGGAATCCGGGACAGCCTACAATGAGCAGTTCTTC
-	TRBV5-1	TRBJ1-6	-	CASSSGGGGYNSPLHF	TGCGCCAGCAGCTCTGGGGGGGGAGGGTATAATTCACCCCTCCACTTT
-	TRBV7-9	TRBJ2-1	TRBD2	CASSSGLANYNEQFF	TGTGCCAGCAGCTCGGGACTAGCTAACTACAATGAGCAGTTCTTC
-	TRBV9	TRBJ1-2	TRBD1	CASSVARDSSGYGYTF	TGTGCCAGCAGCGTAGCAAGGGACAGCTCCGGCTATGGCTACACCTTC
-	TRBV4-3	TRBJ1-3	-	CASSQDLGSSGNTIYF	TGCGCCAGCAGCCAAGATTTAGGGAGCTCTGGAAACACCATATATTTT
once	TRBV9	TRBJ2-1	-	CASSPGGLAYNEQFF	TGTGCCAGCAGCCCCGGGGGGCTAGCCTACAATGAGCAGTTCTTC
-	TRBV9	TRBJ1-3	TRBD1	CASSAINRGKGGNTIYF	TGTGCCAGCAGCGCCATAAACAGGGGCAAGGGAGGAAACACCATATATTTT
-	TRBV6-5	TRBJ2-3	-	CASSQASTDTQYF	TGTGCCAGCAGTCAGGCTAGCACAGATACGCAGTATTTT
-	TRBV27	TRBJ2-7	TRBD1	CASSLEGAYEQYF	TGTGCCAGCAGCCTAGAGGGGGCTTACGAGCAGTACTTC
-	TRBV7-2	TRBJ1-2	TRBD1	CASSSGQAYYGYTF	TGTGCCAGCAGCTCGGGACAGGCCTACTATGGCTACACCTTC
few	TRBV7-3	TRBJ1-6	-	CASSALGGDNSPLHF	TGTGCCAGCAGCGCCCTGGGGGGGGATAATTCACCCCTCCACTTT
-	TRBV7-2	TRBJ2-4	-	CASSLSSAKNIQYF	TGTGCCAGCAGCTTAAGCAGTGCCAAAAACATTCAGTACTTC
once	TRBV5-8	TRBJ1-2	-	CASSRSFSSDYGYTF	TGTGCCAGCAGCCGTAGCTTTTCTAGCGACTATGGCTACACCTTC
-	TRBV5-1	TRBJ2-7	-	CASSLAGSNYPYEQYF	TGCGCCAGCAGCTTGGCGGGCAGCAACTACCCCTACGAGCAGTACTTC
-	TRBV6-1	TRBJ1-6	TRBD1	CASSEALTGTGVLSPLHF	TGTGCCAGCAGTGAGGCCCTCACCGGGACAGGGGTACTCTCACCCCTCCACTTT
-	TRBV2	TRBJ2-6	-	CASSPDSNSGANVLTF	TGTGCCAGCAGCCCGGACAGCAACTCTGGGGCCAACGTCCTGACTTTC
once	TRBV28	TRBJ2-7	-	CASSLLSKGYEQYF	TGTGCCAGCAGTTTACTTTCCAAGGGGTACGAGCAGTACTTC
-	TRBV5-8	TRBJ1-2	TRBD1	CASRTYRGSYGYTF	TGTGCCAGCAGAACATACAGGGGGAGCTATGGCTACACCTTC
-	TRBV7-2	TRBJ2-7	-	CASSLAAEQYF	TGTGCCAGCAGCTTAGCGGCTGAGCAGTACTTC
-	TRBV7-2	TRBJ2-5	-	CASSPHSSSPQETQYF	TGTGCCAGCAGCCCCCACTCTAGCAGCCCCCAAGAGACCCAGTACTTC
few	TRBV10-2	TRBJ1-1	-	CASSEGLEAFF	TGCGCCAGCAGTGAAGGGCTTGAAGCTTTCTTT
-	TRBV19	TRBJ2-2	-	CASSQTGELFF	TGTGCCAGTAGCCAGACCGGGGAGCTGTTTTTT
-	TRBV9	TRBJ1-3	-	CASSAAQGFGNTIYF	TGTGCCAGCAGCGCCGCTCAGGGGTTTGGAAACACCATATATTTT
-	TRBV9	TRBJ1-2	-	CASSVEAGNYGYTF	TGTGCCAGCAGCGTAGAAGCAGGGAACTATGGCTACACCTTC
-	TRBV18	TRBJ1-5	-	CASSALGREQPQHF	TGTGCCAGCTCTGCATTGGGAAGGGAACAGCCCCAGCATTTT
-	TRBV19	TRBJ2-3	-	CASSRQGTDTQYF	TGTGCCAGTAGTAGACAGGGCACAGATACGCAGTATTTT
few	TRBV19	TRBJ1-1	-	CASSVSWTSNTEAFF	TGTGCCAGTAGTGTCTCGTGGACGTCGAACACTGAAGCTTTCTTT
-	TRBV19	TRBJ2-1	-	CASSIPGLTTTGNEQFF	TGTGCCAGTAGTATCCCGGGCCTAACTACTACGGGGAATGAGCAGTTCTTC
-	TRBV4-1	TRBJ1-2	-	CASSLRQSNYGYTF	TGCGCCAGCAGCCTACGACAGTCTAACTATGGCTACACCTTC
-	TRBV9	TRBJ2-5	TRBD2	CASSVGTSGGETQYF	TGTGCCAGCAGCGTAGGGACTAGCGGGGGGGAGACCCAGTACTTC
-	TRBV6-1	TRBJ1-2	-	CASKESYGYTF	TGTGCCAGTAAGGAGTCCTATGGCTACACCTTC